This T cell receptor (beta chain) was identified in a study of OX40 agonist ivuxolimab in advanced cancers. Study results and caveats: Clonal expansion by week 6 occurred in CD4+ and CD8+ blood T cells (at 0.1 to 3.0 mg/kg).

The CDR3 spans 14 residues. V was pared by 6 bases and J by 4 bases, with 6 bases of the junction left unmatched. The germline CDR1 and CDR2 sequences are MNHNS and SASEGT. Using immunoSEQ multiplex PCR, the repertoire was profiled, and TCRdb retains in-frame clones only, with some absent. The sample has some 71,000 clones, 84% seen once. On this clone itself: Its target is unknown.

The starting material was CD4+ or CD8+ T cells sorted from blood, obtained in a trial of the OX40 agonist ivuxolimab. The receptor's source is an adult with an advanced solid tumor such as melanoma, head and neck, liver or kidney cancer. This rearrangement joins TRBV6-1 to TRBJ1-2; 9 bases are a match to TRBD1. CDR3 nucleotide sequence: TGTGCCAGCAGGGAACAGGGGGCAGGCTATGGCTACACCTTC. This gives the protein CASREQGAGYGYTF.